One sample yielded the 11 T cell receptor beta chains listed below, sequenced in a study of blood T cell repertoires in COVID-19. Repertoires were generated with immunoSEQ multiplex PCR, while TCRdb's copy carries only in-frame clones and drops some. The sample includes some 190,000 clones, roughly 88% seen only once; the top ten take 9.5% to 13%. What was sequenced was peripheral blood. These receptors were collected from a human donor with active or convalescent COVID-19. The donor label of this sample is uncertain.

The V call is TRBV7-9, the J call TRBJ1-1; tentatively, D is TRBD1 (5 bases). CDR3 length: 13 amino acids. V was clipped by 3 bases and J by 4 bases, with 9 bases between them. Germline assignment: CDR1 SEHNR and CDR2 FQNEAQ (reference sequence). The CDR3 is CASSFQGVTEAFF. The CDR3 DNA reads TGTGCCAGCAGCTTTCAGGGCGTCACTGAAGCTTTCTTT.

The CDR3 reads CASSPGGTSGAYEQYF. The DNA of the CDR3 is TGCGCCAGCAGCCCTGGTGGGACTAGCGGCGCCTACGAGCAGTACTTC. The chain is built from TRBV5-1 and TRBJ2-7; 11 positions match TRBD2. Germline V lookup: CDR1 SGHRS, CDR2 YFSETQ. This CDR3 has 16 amino acids. Trimming cost V 4 bases and J 2 bases; bases outside gene matches: 8.

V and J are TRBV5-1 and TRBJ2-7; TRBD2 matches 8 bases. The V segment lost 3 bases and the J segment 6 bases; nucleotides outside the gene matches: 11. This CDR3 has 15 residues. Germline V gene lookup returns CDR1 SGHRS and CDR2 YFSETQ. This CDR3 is CASSSGLGTVSEQYF. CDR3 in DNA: TGCGCCAGCAGCTCGGGACTAGGGACCGTGTCCGAGCAGTACTTC. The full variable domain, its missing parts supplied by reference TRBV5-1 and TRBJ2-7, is KAGVTQTPRYLIKTRGQQVTLSCSPISGHRSVSWYQQTPGQGLQFLFEYFSETQRNKGNFPGRFSGRQFSNSRSEMNVSTLELGDSALYLCASSSGLGTVSEQYFGPGTRLTVT.

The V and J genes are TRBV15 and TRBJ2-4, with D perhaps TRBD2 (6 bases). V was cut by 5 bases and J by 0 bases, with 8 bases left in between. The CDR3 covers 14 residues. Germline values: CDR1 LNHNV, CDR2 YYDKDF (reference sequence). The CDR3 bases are TGTGCCACCAGCGAAGCGGGAGCCAAAAACATTCAGTACTTC. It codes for CATSEAGAKNIQYF. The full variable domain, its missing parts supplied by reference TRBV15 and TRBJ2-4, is DAMVIQNPRYQVTQFGKPVTLSCSQTLNHNVMYWYQQKSSQAPKLLFHYYDKDFNNEADTPDNFQSRRPNTSFCFLDIRSPGLGDTAMYLCATSEAGAKNIQYFGAGTRLSVL.

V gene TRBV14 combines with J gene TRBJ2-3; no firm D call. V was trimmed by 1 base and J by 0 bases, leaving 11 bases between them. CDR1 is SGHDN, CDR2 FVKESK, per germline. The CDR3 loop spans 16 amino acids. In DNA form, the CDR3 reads TGTGCCAGCAGCCAAGGCTTGGTTAGCAGCACAGATACGCAGTATTTT. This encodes CASSQGLVSSTDTQYF. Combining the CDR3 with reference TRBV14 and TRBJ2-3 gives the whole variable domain EAGVTQFPSHSVIEKGQTVTLRCDPISGHDNLYWYRRVMGKEIKFLLHFVKESKQDESGMPNNRFLAERTGGTYSTLKVQPAELEDSGVYFCASSQGLVSSTDTQYFGPGTRLTVL.

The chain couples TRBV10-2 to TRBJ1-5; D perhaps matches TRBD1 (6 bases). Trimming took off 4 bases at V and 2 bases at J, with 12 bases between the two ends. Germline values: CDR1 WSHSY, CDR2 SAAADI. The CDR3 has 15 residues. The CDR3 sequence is CASSGAGGRNQPQHF. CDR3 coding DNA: TGCGCCAGCAGTGGGGCGGGGGGCCGCAATCAGCCCCAGCATTTT.

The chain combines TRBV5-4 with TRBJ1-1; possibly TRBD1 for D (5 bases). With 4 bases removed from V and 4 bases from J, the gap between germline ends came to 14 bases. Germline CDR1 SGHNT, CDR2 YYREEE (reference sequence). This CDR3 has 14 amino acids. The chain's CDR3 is CASSPVGGSTEAFF. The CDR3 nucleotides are TGTGCCAGCAGCCCCGTCGGGGGGAGCACTGAAGCTTTCTTT.

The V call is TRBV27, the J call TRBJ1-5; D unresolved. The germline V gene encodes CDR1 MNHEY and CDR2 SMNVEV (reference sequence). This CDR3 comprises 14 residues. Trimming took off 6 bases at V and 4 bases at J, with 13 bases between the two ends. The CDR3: CASRVRRGNQPQHF. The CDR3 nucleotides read TGTGCCAGCAGAGTCAGGCGTGGGAATCAGCCCCAGCATTTT.

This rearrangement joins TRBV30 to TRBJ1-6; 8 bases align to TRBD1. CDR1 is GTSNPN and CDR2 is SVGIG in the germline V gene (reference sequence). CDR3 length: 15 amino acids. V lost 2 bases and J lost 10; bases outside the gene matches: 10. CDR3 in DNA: TGTGCCTGGAGTACGACAGGGGCTGGTCGCTCACCCCTCCACTTT. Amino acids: CAWSTTGAGRSPLHF.

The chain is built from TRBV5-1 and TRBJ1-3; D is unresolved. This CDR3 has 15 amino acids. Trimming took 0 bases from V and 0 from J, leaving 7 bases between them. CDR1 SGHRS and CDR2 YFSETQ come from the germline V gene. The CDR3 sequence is CASSLGRHSGNTIYF. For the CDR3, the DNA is TGCGCCAGCAGCTTGGGGCGGCACTCTGGAAACACCATATATTTT. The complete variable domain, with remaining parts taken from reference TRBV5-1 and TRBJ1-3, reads KAGVTQTPRYLIKTRGQQVTLSCSPISGHRSVSWYQQTPGQGLQFLFEYFSETQRNKGNFPGRFSGRQFSNSRSEMNVSTLELGDSALYLCASSLGRHSGNTIYFGEGSWLTVV.

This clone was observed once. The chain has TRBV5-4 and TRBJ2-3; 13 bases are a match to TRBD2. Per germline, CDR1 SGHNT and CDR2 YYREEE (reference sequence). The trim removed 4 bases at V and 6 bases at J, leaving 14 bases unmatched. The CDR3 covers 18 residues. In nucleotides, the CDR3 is TGTGCCAGCAGCCCCCTACTAGCGGGGGGGCCCTATGAGGATACGCAGTATTTT. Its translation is CASSPLLAGGPYEDTQYF.